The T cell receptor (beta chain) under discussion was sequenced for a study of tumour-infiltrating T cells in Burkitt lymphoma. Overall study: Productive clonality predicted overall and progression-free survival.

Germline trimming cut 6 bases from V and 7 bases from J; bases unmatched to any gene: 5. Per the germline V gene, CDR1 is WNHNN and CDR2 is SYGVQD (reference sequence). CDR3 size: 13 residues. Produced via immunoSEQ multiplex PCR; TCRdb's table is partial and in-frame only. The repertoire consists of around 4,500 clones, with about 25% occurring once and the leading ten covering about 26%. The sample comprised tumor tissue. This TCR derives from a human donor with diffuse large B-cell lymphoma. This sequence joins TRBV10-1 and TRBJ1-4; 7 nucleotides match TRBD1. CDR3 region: CASRQGPAEKLFF. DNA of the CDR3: TGCGCCAGCAGACAGGGGCCTGCTGAAAAACTGTTTTTT.